This TCR beta chain is from a study of Graves' ophthalmopathy and Graves' hyperthyroidism. RNA transcripts were the source from which TCR beta CDR3 regions were amplified. The first-round RT-PCR employed HTBI primers together with the Qiagen OneStep RT-PCR kit. A multiplex PCR was then performed as the second round. TCRdb re-derived calls from the multiplex PCR reads in MiXCR, one entry per CDR3 protein. Found here are some 520,000 distinct CDR3 sequences, approximately 14% of them singletons; the top ten hold about 9.4%. The CDR3 sequence is 13 residues long. V dropped 6 bases and J dropped 5 bases, with 14 bases sitting between them. This clonotype has at least ten counts.

This chain connects TRBV12-3 or TRBV12-4 to TRBJ2-7; weak D call: TRBD1 (6 bases). The sequenced sample consisted of blood. This receptor was obtained from a woman in her 30s with Graves' ophthalmopathy. The CDR3 reads CASSRTGYNEQYF. The CDR3 DNA sequence: TGTGCCAGCAGCCGTACAGGGTACAACGAGCAGTACTTC.